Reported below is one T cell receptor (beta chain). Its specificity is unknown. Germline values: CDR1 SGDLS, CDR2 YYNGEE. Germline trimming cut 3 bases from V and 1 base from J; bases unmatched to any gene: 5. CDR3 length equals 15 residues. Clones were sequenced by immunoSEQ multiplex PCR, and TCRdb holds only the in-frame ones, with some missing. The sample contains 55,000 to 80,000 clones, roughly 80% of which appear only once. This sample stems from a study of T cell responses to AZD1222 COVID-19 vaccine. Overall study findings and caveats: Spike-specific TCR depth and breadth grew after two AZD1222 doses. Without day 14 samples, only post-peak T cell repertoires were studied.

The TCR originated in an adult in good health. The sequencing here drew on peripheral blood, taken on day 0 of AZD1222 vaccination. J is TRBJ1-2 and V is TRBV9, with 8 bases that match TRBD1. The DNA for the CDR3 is TGTGCCAGCAGCGCAGGGGGCTCGTATAACTATGGCTACACCTTC. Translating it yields CASSAGGSYNYGYTF.